The 27 T cell receptor beta chains below all came from one sample that was sequenced in a study of shared clonotypes between healthy human individuals. Profiling relied on immunoSEQ multiplex PCR, and the TCRdb table lists in-frame clones only, not all of them. The sample yields approximately 2,300,000 clones, around 90% seen once. The specimen sequenced was naive CD4+ T cells from PBMCs. Subset denoted: CD45RA+ positively selected. These receptors originate from a young man in good health. Some clones in this sample may be carry-over from other donors' samples.

The chain recombines TRBV25-1 with TRBJ1-6, with D perhaps matching TRBD1 (6 bases). The CDR3 runs to 16 residues. The germline V gene encodes CDR1 MGHDK and CDR2 SYGVNS. Between the trimmed V and J ends, which lost 4 bases and 10 bases, there was a span of 20 bases. The CDR3 DNA is TGTGCCAGCAGTGCTGAACAGGGAGGTTGGTACTCACCCCTCCACTTT. Translation: CASSAEQGGWYSPLHF.

The chain combines TRBV7-8 with TRBJ2-2; maybe TRBD2 (5 bases). Germline lookup yields CDR1 SGHVS and CDR2 FQNEAQ. There are 14 residues in the CDR3. Trimming took 10 bases from V and 3 from J, leaving 15 bases between them. In DNA form, the CDR3 reads TGTGCCACCCTACGGGCGGACTACACCGGGGAGCTGTTTTTT. Residues: CATLRADYTGELFF.

The V call is TRBV27, the J call TRBJ1-2; TRBD1 matches 9 bases. In germline, CDR1 is MNHEY, CDR2 SMNVEV (reference sequence). V dropped 7 bases and J dropped 2; count of bases not matched to a gene: 14. There are 17 residues in the CDR3. The CDR3: CASTRWTGAGRNYGYTF. CDR3 sequence (DNA): TGTGCCAGCACCCGTTGGACAGGGGCCGGCAGGAACTATGGCTACACCTTC.

V gene TRBV5-5 combines with J gene TRBJ2-7; D ambiguous. Trimming stripped 6 bases from V and 2 bases from J, with 15 bases between. CDR3 size: 14 residues. Germline V gene data show CDR1 as SGHKS and CDR2 as YYEKEE (reference sequence). The CDR3 region has the DNA TGTGCCAGCACCTCTTCGGAGCAGCCCTACGAGCAGTACTTC. The encoded protein is CASTSSEQPYEQYF.

V gene TRBV7-7 combines with J gene TRBJ2-1, with TRBD2 matching over 8 bases. Germline V gives CDR1 SSHAT, CDR2 FNYEAQ (reference sequence). With V trimmed by 6 bases and J by 1 base, 5 bases remained unmatched. The CDR3 is 15 residues long. CDR3 amino acids: CASSRLAGSYNEQFF. The CDR3 nucleotides read TGTGCCAGCAGTCGCCTAGCGGGTTCCTACAATGAGCAGTTCTTC.

The chain combines TRBV5-6 with TRBJ2-7; D is perhaps TRBD2 (7 bases). In germline, CDR1 is SGHDT, CDR2 YYEEEE. V was shortened by 4 bases and J by 4 bases, with 21 bases between the two germline ends. This CDR3 is built from 16 residues. The CDR3 region has the DNA TGTGCCAGCAGCCGGAGGGGGGGGACGGCTAAATACGAGCAGTACTTC. It specifies CASSRRGGTAKYEQYF.

The sample holds one count of this clone. The chain has TRBV28 and TRBJ1-5; D may be TRBD1 (5 bases). Trimming removed 5 bases at V and 0 bases at J, with 14 bases between. Germline CDR1 is MDHEN and CDR2 is SYDVKM. The CDR3 runs to 16 residues. In DNA, the CDR3 is TGTGCCAGCAGTCCCTGGGACGGTTATAGCAATCAGCCCCAGCATTTT. Amino acids: CASSPWDGYSNQPQHF. The complete variable domain, with remaining parts taken from reference TRBV28 and TRBJ1-5, reads DVKVTQSSRYLVKRTGEKVFLECVQDMDHENMFWYRQDPGLGLRLIYFSYDVKMKEKGDIPEGYSVSREKKERFSLILESASTNQTSMYLCASSPWDGYSNQPQHFGDGTRLSIL.

The chain carries TRBV5-1 and TRBJ1-2; TRBD1 matches at 11 bases. The trim removed 4 bases at V and 4 bases at J, leaving 6 bases unmatched. Germline lookup yields CDR1 SGHRS and CDR2 YFSETQ. This CDR3 has 15 residues. CDR3 in DNA: TGCGCCAGCAGCCCGGGACAGGGGGTTCTCTATGGCTACACCTTC. The encoded protein is CASSPGQGVLYGYTF. The variable domain in full, with the rest retrieved from reference TRBV5-1 and TRBJ1-2, is KAGVTQTPRYLIKTRGQQVTLSCSPISGHRSVSWYQQTPGQGLQFLFEYFSETQRNKGNFPGRFSGRQFSNSRSEMNVSTLELGDSALYLCASSPGQGVLYGYTFGSGTRLTVV.

The chain links TRBV5-4 to TRBJ2-1, with a weak D call TRBD2 (5 bases). Trimming took 4 bases from V and 8 from J, leaving 10 bases between them. The CDR3 contains 12 residues. Germline-derived CDR1 and CDR2 are SGHNT and YYREEE (reference sequence). The CDR3 here is CASSPGVDEQFF. For the CDR3, the DNA is TGTGCCAGCAGCCCCGGGGTCGATGAGCAGTTCTTC.

The V and J genes are TRBV5-4 and TRBJ2-7; TRBD2 agrees at 8 bases. The germline V gene has CDR1 SGHNT and CDR2 YYREEE (reference sequence). The CDR3 contains 14 residues. With V trimmed by 4 bases and J by 7 bases, 10 bases remained unmatched. CDR3 residues: CASSPRAGAREQYF. DNA for the CDR3: TGTGCCAGCAGCCCAAGAGCGGGAGCGAGGGAGCAGTACTTC.

With respect to this clone: The same CDR3 is also encoded by other DNA sequences in this sample. The chain employs TRBV7-3 and TRBJ1-4; D gene uncertain. Germline V CDR1 and CDR2: SGHTA, FQGTGA. The CDR3 has 13 residues. Deletions cut 1 base from V and 8 bases from J, with 8 bases between. The CDR3 here is CASSLNRNEKLFF. As DNA, the CDR3 is TGTGCCAGCAGCTTAAACAGAAACGAAAAACTGTTTTTT.

The rearrangement joins TRBV7-9 to TRBJ1-1; TRBD1 is a possible D gene (6 bases). The CDR3 extends over 15 amino acids. V lost 5 bases, J lost 1 base, and 14 bases lay in between. Germline V gene sequence: CDR1 SEHNR, CDR2 FQNEAQ (reference sequence). The CDR3 sequence is CASSPPGGANTEAFF. Written as DNA, the CDR3 is TGTGCCAGCAGCCCCCCGGGGGGGGCGAACACTGAAGCTTTCTTT.

The chain couples TRBV10-1 to TRBJ1-5; tentative D call: TRBD1 (5 bases). V lost 2 bases and J 7 bases, leaving 9 bases between the germline ends. Germline values: CDR1 WNHNN, CDR2 SYGVQD (reference sequence). The CDR3 loop spans 13 amino acids. The CDR3 DNA reads as TGCGCCAGCAGTGAGCCGGGGGACCAGCCCCAGCATTTT. Amino acid sequence: CASSEPGDQPQHF.

The rearrangement uses TRBV28 and TRBJ1-4, with 8 bases identical to TRBD1. CDR1 and CDR2 from the germline V gene are MDHEN and SYDVKM. V dropped 5 bases and J dropped 7; count of bases not matched to a gene: 6. The CDR3 is 14 amino acids. CDR3 amino acids: CASSQDRGGEKLFF. The CDR3 nucleotides read TGTGCCAGCAGTCAAGACAGGGGCGGTGAAAAACTGTTTTTT.

The V call is TRBV7-9, the J call TRBJ1-5; D may be TRBD1 (5 bases). Germline lookup yields CDR1 SEHNR and CDR2 FQNEAQ (reference sequence). V was pared by 5 bases and J by 7 bases, with 12 bases between. The CDR3 contains 13 residues. CDR3 coding DNA: TGTGCCAGCAGCGTTGCGGGGGGGCAGCCCCAGCATTTT. Its translation is CASSVAGGQPQHF.

A word on this clone: Within the sample, other DNA sequences also encode this same CDR3. The chain employs TRBV27 and TRBJ2-6; D might be TRBD1 (5 bases). V was clipped by 2 bases and J by 3 bases, with 8 bases between them. Per the germline V gene, CDR1 is MNHEY and CDR2 is SMNVEV (reference sequence). There are 15 residues in the CDR3. The CDR3 spells CASSLRGLGANVLTF. CDR3 coding DNA: TGTGCCAGCAGTTTAAGGGGTCTTGGGGCCAACGTCCTGACTTTC.

The chain combines TRBV5-1 with TRBJ2-3, with TRBD2 identical over 11 bases. V shed 4 bases and J 5 bases; nucleotides not matched to a gene: 6. CDR1 and CDR2 from the germline V gene are SGHRS and YFSETQ. CDR3 size: 15 residues. The CDR3 DNA sequence: TGCGCCAGCAGCCTAATAGCGGGAGGGAAAGATACGCAGTATTTT. Protein sequence: CASSLIAGGKDTQYF.

V is TRBV2 and J is TRBJ1-1; perhaps TRBD1 as D (5 bases). With 6 bases removed from V and 1 base from J, the gap between germline ends came to 15 bases. Germline CDR1 SNHLY, CDR2 FYNNEI. The CDR3 length is 15 residues. In DNA, the CDR3 is TGTGCCAGCAGCTGGACCGGCGGGGGGAACACTGAAGCTTTCTTT. Translation gives CASSWTGGGNTEAFF.

For this clone: Other nucleotide sequences from this sample produce the same CDR3. This rearrangement joins TRBV18 to TRBJ2-1; no reliable D call. The CDR3 extends over 15 amino acids. The germline V and J ends were trimmed by 2 bases and 0 bases, with 8 bases remaining between them. From germline, CDR1 is KGHSH and CDR2 LQKENI. In DNA, the CDR3 is TGTGCCAGCTCACCATCACAGTCCTCCTACAATGAGCAGTTCTTC. Its translation: CASSPSQSSYNEQFF.

This clone was observed once. CDR3 protein: CASSRKGAYEKLFF. The CDR3, as DNA: TGTGCCAGCAGTAGGAAGGGGGCCTATGAAAAACTGTTTTTT. The V and J genes are TRBV27 and TRBJ1-4; 7 bases map to TRBD1. The CDR3 runs to 14 residues. Trimming took 5 bases from V and 6 from J; bases not matched to a gene: 6. The germline gives CDR1 MNHEY, CDR2 SMNVEV (reference sequence).

This sequence joins TRBV12-5 and TRBJ2-1; a weak D match, TRBD2 (6 bases). Germline CDR1 is LGHNT and CDR2 is FRNRAP. Trimming removed 8 bases at V and 2 bases at J, with 16 bases between. The CDR3 runs to 15 residues. The CDR3 DNA reads as TGTGCTAGTCTAAGTGCTTCGGGGGCCTACAATGAGCAGTTCTTC. Translation: CASLSASGAYNEQFF.

The CDR3 spells CASSLSREEAFF. In nucleotides, the CDR3 is TGTGCCAGCAGTTTATCGAGGGAGGAAGCTTTCTTT. The rearrangement joins TRBV28 to TRBJ1-1; no clear D. This CDR3 contains 12 residues. V dropped 1 base and J dropped 8 bases, with 8 bases sitting between them. Germline V lookup: CDR1 MDHEN, CDR2 SYDVKM.

The chain has TRBV19 and TRBJ2-7; possibly TRBD2 for D (5 bases). Trimming took 5 bases from V and 1 from J, leaving 12 bases between them. This CDR3 comprises 14 residues. CDR1 is LNHDA, CDR2 SQIVND, per germline (reference sequence). This CDR3 is CASSAPEASYEQYF. The CDR3 DNA is TGTGCCAGTAGTGCCCCGGAGGCATCCTACGAGCAGTACTTC.

This sequence joins TRBV9 and TRBJ2-7; weak D call: TRBD2 (6 bases). The CDR3 extends over 16 amino acids. With 4 bases removed from V and 1 base from J, the gap between germline ends came to 18 bases. Germline CDR1 reads SGDLS; CDR2 reads YYNGEE. The CDR3: CASSLHGSGQSYEQYF. CDR3 DNA sequence: TGTGCCAGCAGCCTCCATGGTAGCGGTCAGTCCTACGAGCAGTACTTC.

Concerning this clone itself: Other DNA sequences in this sample translate to the same CDR3. The V call is TRBV15, the J call TRBJ1-3, with TRBD1 as a possible D gene (5 bases). Germline V CDR1 and CDR2: LNHNV, YYDKDF (reference sequence). This CDR3 region has 15 residues. V lost 0 bases and J 2 bases, leaving 8 bases between the germline ends. Here the CDR3 reads CATSRDRVAGNTIYF. As DNA, the CDR3 is TGTGCCACCAGCAGAGACAGGGTGGCTGGAAACACCATATATTTT.

This clone has only one observation. Different DNA sequences within this sample yield the same CDR3. The J gene is TRBJ1-4, the V gene TRBV29-1, with 9 nucleotides matching TRBD1. The CDR3 is made up of 13 amino acids. Per germline, CDR1 SQVTM and CDR2 ANQGSEA. Losses at the gene ends were 4 bases for V and 7 bases for J; bases not matched to a gene: 4. CDR3 bases: TGCAGCGTTGGGACAGGGGCAGGTGAAAAACTGTTTTTT. This gives the protein CSVGTGAGEKLFF.

This chain joins TRBV19 and TRBJ1-1; no clear D. V was pared by 8 bases and J by 1 base, with 14 bases between. Germline CDR1 is LNHDA and CDR2 is SQIVND (reference sequence). The CDR3 is made up of 14 amino acids. The CDR3 spells CASDPGRRNTEAFF. Here the CDR3 DNA reads TGTGCCAGTGACCCCGGGCGGCGGAACACTGAAGCTTTCTTT.